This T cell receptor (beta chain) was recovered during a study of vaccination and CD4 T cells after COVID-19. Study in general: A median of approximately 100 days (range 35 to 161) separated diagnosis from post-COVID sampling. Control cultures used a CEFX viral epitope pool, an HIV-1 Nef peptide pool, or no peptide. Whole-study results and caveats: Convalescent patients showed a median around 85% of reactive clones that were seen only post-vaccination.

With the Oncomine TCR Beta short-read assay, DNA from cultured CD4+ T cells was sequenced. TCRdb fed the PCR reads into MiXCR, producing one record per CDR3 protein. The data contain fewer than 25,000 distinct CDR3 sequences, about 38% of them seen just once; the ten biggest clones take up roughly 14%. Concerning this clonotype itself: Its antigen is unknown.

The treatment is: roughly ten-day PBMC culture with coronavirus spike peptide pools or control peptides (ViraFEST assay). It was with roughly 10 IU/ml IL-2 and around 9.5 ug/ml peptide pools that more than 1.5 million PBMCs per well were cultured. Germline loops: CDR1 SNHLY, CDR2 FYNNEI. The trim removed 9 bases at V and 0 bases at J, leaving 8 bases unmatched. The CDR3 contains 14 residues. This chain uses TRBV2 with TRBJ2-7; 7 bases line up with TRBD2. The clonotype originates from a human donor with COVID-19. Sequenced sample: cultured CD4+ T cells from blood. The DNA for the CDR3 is TGTGCCAGTAGGGTGGGGGGGACCTCCTACGAGCAGTACTTC. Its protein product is CASRVGGTSYEQYF.